This is a list of T cell receptor beta chains from one sample in a study of T cells in Graves' hyperthyroidism and ophthalmopathy. TCRdb passed the multiplex PCR reads through MiXCR, listing each CDR3 protein once. The repertoire holds 550,000 to 650,000 distinct CDR3 sequences, with around 13% as singletons. Specimen: blood. The receptor source for this set is a middle-aged woman with Graves' hyperthyroidism. The CDR3 runs from the conserved cysteine through the conserved F or W.

V | CDR3
TRBV28 | CASSLLSASTDTQYF
TRBV9 | CASSGGLAYEQYF
TRBV6-1 | CASRFSGVGKMNTEAFF
TRBV5-6 | CASSQVGAGVSYEQYF
TRBV7-2 | CASSSTGTGAYEQYF
TRBV15 | CATSPRDRETQYF
TRBV6-5 | CASSYYQTIRDYNQPQHF
TRBV7-2 | CASSLGRLAGGPAEQYF
TRBV5-1 | CASSPGQGITGELFF
TRBV7-9 | CASSLGQGAIDGYTF
TRBV2 | CASGHPWRGDSSYEQYF
TRBV24-1 | CATSDLDSPDTQYF
TRBV11-3 | CASSFGHLADTQYF
TRBV9 | CASSVGVNGRDGGGFF
TRBV7-2 | CASSLRDQSYEQYF
TRBV9 | CASSVSYNSPLHF
TRBV7-9 | CASSPPSAGDPEQYF
TRBV12-3/TRBV12-4 | CASSFSGLTEAFF
TRBV20-1 | CSALGGHGYTF
TRBV6-1 | CASSEGPTGRGGYTF
TRBV13 | CASSLVQGEQFF
TRBV19 | CASNAGGSTNEKLFF
TRBV28 | CASSLSRRGRRDPDTQYF
TRBV7-2 | CASSSSRGMNTEAFF